One T cell receptor beta chain is described in this entry. Its specificity is not known. Trimming took off 4 bases at V and 6 bases at J, with 7 bases between the two ends. Per the germline V gene, CDR1 is SGHDT and CDR2 is YYEEEE. The CDR3 loop spans 11 amino acids. The record originates from a study of identical twins. General study results and limits: Excess sharing by twins proved weaker in beta out-of-frame sequences.

Each CDR3 protein gets one entry after TCRdb re-called the 5' RACE reads with MiXCR. The profile shows some 500,000 distinct CDR3 sequences, 20% to 25% of them singletons. Separately, the same data were catalogued under a study of T cells expressing NK-cell markers. As that study records: In the group of eight sequenced donors, seven were HCMV-seropositive and one was seronegative.

The source is a woman between 18 and 29 years old in good health. This chain joins TRBV5-6 and TRBJ1-2; D call uncertain. Sequencing was carried out using CD4+ T cells sorted from blood. The CDR3 sequence is CASSGLDGYTF. The CDR3 DNA reads TGTGCCAGCAGCGGCCTGGATGGCTACACCTTC.